The sequence of this T cell receptor beta chain was determined in a study of OX40 agonist ivuxolimab in advanced cancers. About the research overall: In this trial design, patients received ivuxolimab intravenously at 0.01 to 10 mg/kg every 2 weeks.

Only in-frame clones appear in the TCRdb table, and some are missing; sequencing was by immunoSEQ multiplex PCR. Altogether 60,000 or so clones are present, approximately 91% being singletons, with the ten largest covering roughly 5.1%. Turning to this clone: Its antigen remains unidentified.

Study-level results: CD8+ T cells (on average) carried more expanded clones than CD4+ T cells. Both blood CD4+ and CD8+ T cells showed clonal growth by week 6 at 0.1 to 3.0 mg/kg.

Researchers took blood at baseline, on cycle 4 day 1, and on cycle 7 day 1. Trimming removed 1 base from V and 6 bases from J, with 9 bases in between. Germline V gene data show CDR1 as MDHEN and CDR2 as SYDVKM. The length of the CDR3 is 13 residues. The source is an adult with an advanced solid tumor such as melanoma, head and neck, liver or kidney cancer. The J gene is TRBJ1-1, the V gene TRBV28; tentatively, D is TRBD1 (5 bases). Material: CD4+ or CD8+ T cells sorted from blood, obtained in a trial of the OX40 agonist ivuxolimab. CDR3 protein: CASSLFGGPEAFF. CDR3 coding DNA: TGTGCCAGCAGTTTATTCGGGGGTCCTGAAGCTTTCTTT.